This paragraph reports one T cell receptor (beta chain). The sample holds a few counts of this clonotype. Its binding antigen is unknown. Being one base from a much bigger clone, this may be a read error. The CDR1 and CDR2 encoded by the germline V gene are LGHNA and YSLEER. Compared with germline, V lacks 3 bases and J lacks 11 bases; bases without a gene match: 14. Reading from cysteine to phenylalanine, the CDR3 counts 17 amino acids. Only CDR3 DNA is held: 51 bases, read in frame from base 1. The data originate from a study of blood T cells in healthy people across ages (dated by TCRdb to 2014 to 2015). Regarding the study in general: In model experiments, roughly one uniquely barcoded TCR beta cDNA molecule per two T cells was captured by template switching. To track age-related changes in TCR beta repertoire diversity, the study relied on deep sequencing normalized with unique cDNA molecular identifiers. The donors were split into four age groups: young (average about 16 years), middle-aged (roughly 39), aged (more than 60) and long-lived (roughly 86). To avoid experimental bias, donors of different ages were spread randomly across the sequencing lanes. The study analyzed two additional independent replicas of 1 million unique cDNA reads from the same blood draw for two donors, one aged 18 to 30 and one aged 80 or older.

The 39 donors, aged about 6 to 95 years, were systemically healthy Caucasian individuals from Russia. Each donor gave about 9.7 milliliters of peripheral blood, drawn into EDTA-treated Vacutainer tubes. Ficoll-Paque density-gradient centrifugation was used to isolate PBMCs, with at least 7 million per sample. Trizol reagent was used to extract total RNA from PBMCs, with at least 5.5 micrograms per sample. Naive CD45RAhigh/CD27high T cell percentages were measured by flow cytometry on a PBMC aliquot from every donor. What the study reported, not specific to this receptor: Because the CMV infection status of the donors was unknown, age-related changes in expanded clonotypes may potentially have been confounded. Observed TCR beta diversity correlated strongly with the percentage of naive T cells measured by flow cytometry. Compared with the aged group, the long-lived group had more naive CD4+ T cells, fewer expanded clones and increased TCR diversity, suggesting age selection. Bulk unsorted PBMC profiling prevented conclusive comparison of naive and antigen-experienced compartments. As age increased, observed TCR beta diversity per million T cells dropped in a roughly linear way, and a significant reduction was already evident by age about 40. Estimates of total diversity from one million sequenced T cells were regarded as lower bounds and underestimates.

The library was obtained by 5' RACE. The instrument given in TCRdb is Illumina HiSeq 2500. The second PCR ran for roughly 7 to 11 cycles and used a J-beta primer mix along with a sample-barcoded 5' primer. Each TCR beta cDNA molecule received a unique molecular identifier from a template-switch 5' adaptor carrying 12 random nucleotides. Each sample yielded at least 2.5 million CDR3-containing paired-end reads. First-strand cDNA was synthesized from all RNA with the Mint cDNA synthesis kit, primed by a TRBC-specific oligonucleotide. After uracil-DNA glycosylase treatment, a first 18-cycle PCR used universal primers M1SS and BC2_uni_R on all cDNA. Per the original workflow: For normalization, 1 million high-quality reads, each with a distinct molecular identifier, were randomly selected from each sample. Reads sharing molecular identifiers were discarded rather than binned into consensus sequences. CDR3 identification, clonotype clustering and error correction used MiTCR with a Q25 quality threshold and the strictest error-elimination algorithm. A nonparametric unseen species model with Euler transformation was used to estimate lower-bound total TCR beta diversity. TCRdb took the public reads, trimmed them with fastp at Q25, ran MiXCR for clone calling and kept in-frame beta chains. Rows merge per CDR3 protein into single entries with the most common DNA and genes. TCRdb's processing, not the authors', yielded these V and J calls. This sample holds about 380,000 distinct CDR3 sequences; about 52% were observed only once. The ten biggest clones cover around 53% of the sample.

The sequencing sample was made of blood. The TCR comes from a man aged 55 to 70 in good health. The rearrangement joined TRBV4-3 to TRBJ2-5; the junction holds 14 bases that match TRBD2. In nucleotides, the sequence is TGCGCCAGCAGCCAGGCCCCCGGGACTAGCGGGAGTGGAGAGCAGTACTTC. Its protein product is CASSQAPGTSGSGEQYF.